The 26 T cell receptor beta chains given below trace back to one sample, sequenced in a study of regulatory T cells in long-lasting Graves disease. Researchers made TCR beta libraries by using iRepertoire HTBI primers and running Arm-PCR on CDR3 regions. TCRdb re-called the multiplex PCR reads with MiXCR, one entry per CDR3 protein. The table lists over 350,000 distinct CDR3 sequences, approximately 14% of them singletons. Specified time point: newly diagnosed GD, antithyroid drugs for less than 3 months. PBMCs were the source of the RNA used for TCR sequencing. This sample was shared with a second study, whose subject was T cells in Graves' hyperthyroidism and ophthalmopathy.

Specimen: peripheral blood mononuclear cells (PBMCs), collected at new diagnosis, from a patient treated with antithyroid drugs. The receptors originated from a woman in her forties or fifties with Graves disease.

The rearrangement joins TRBV19 to TRBJ2-3; no clear D gene. This CDR3 spans 14 amino acids. The V and J ends lost 3 bases and 4 bases respectively, with 11 bases between them. CDR1 and CDR2 from the germline V gene are LNHDA and SQIVND (reference sequence). Here the CDR3 reads CASSMGLVADTQYF. CDR3 nucleotide sequence: TGTGCCAGTAGTATGGGGTTGGTTGCAGATACGCAGTATTTT. Variable domain in full (rest from reference TRBV19 and TRBJ2-3): DGGITQSPKYLFRKEGQNVTLSCEQNLNHDAMYWYRQDPGQGLRLIYYSQIVNDFQKGDIAEGYSVSREKKESFPLTVTSAQKNPTAFYLCASSMGLVADTQYFGPGTRLTVL.

The sample holds many counts of this clonotype. The V gene is TRBV28, the J gene TRBJ2-7; D gene ambiguous. Deletions cut 2 bases from V and 0 bases from J, with 11 bases between. Germline V CDR1 and CDR2: MDHEN, SYDVKM. CDR3 length equals 15 residues. CDR3 nucleotides: TGTGCCAGCAGTTTAGGGTGGCTCCGCTCCTACGAGCAGTACTTC. It specifies CASSLGWLRSYEQYF.

Remarks on this clonotype: This may be a read error, as it is one base from a much larger clone. This chain uses TRBV11-2 with TRBJ2-1; D tentatively fits TRBD1 or TRBD2 (6 bases each). Germline assignment: CDR1 SGHAT and CDR2 FQNNGV. V was trimmed by 4 bases and J by 2 bases, leaving 12 bases between them. The CDR3 runs to 15 residues. CDR3 region: CASSSFGGPYNEQFF. The CDR3 bases are TGTGCCAGCAGCTCATTTGGGGGGCCCTACAATGAGCAGTTCTTC.

This clonotype was observed a single time. This could be a read error, since a much larger clone is one nucleotide away. V and J are TRBV5-1 and TRBJ1-3; D uncertain. Trimming shortened V by 3 bases and J by 4 bases, and 11 bases separated the two germline ends. The CDR3 contains 14 residues. In germline, CDR1 is SGHRS, CDR2 YFSETQ. The CDR3 DNA follows: TGCGCCAGCAGCTCGAGTCTTGGGGGAAACACCATATATTTT. Translating gives CASSSSLGGNTIYF.

At least ten counts were recorded for this clonotype. The V and J genes are TRBV9 and TRBJ2-5, with a weak D call TRBD1 (5 bases). The V end was cut by 1 base, the J end by 5 bases, with 15 bases between. This CDR3 comprises 15 residues. Germline CDR1 reads SGDLS; CDR2 reads YYNGEE. Here the CDR3 reads CASSVTDKTRETQYF. The CDR3 DNA follows: TGTGCCAGCAGCGTAACGGACAAGACCAGGGAGACCCAGTACTTC.

Many counts were recorded for this clonotype. This rearrangement joins TRBV5-1 to TRBJ1-5, with 8 bases aligning to TRBD1. The ends lost 0 bases at V and 7 bases at J; junction bases unmatched: 3. The CDR3 runs to 14 residues. Germline V gives CDR1 SGHRS, CDR2 YFSETQ. The CDR3 DNA sequence: TGCGCCAGCAGCTTGGGGGACAGGAGCCAGCCCCAGCATTTT. Protein: CASSLGDRSQPQHF.

This clonotype has a count of ten or more. The rearrangement links TRBV30 to TRBJ2-2; 7 nucleotides align to TRBD1. The CDR3 loop spans 14 amino acids. The V gene's germline CDR1 is GTSNPN and CDR2 SVGIG (reference sequence). Unmatched junction bases numbered 6, after V lost 5 bases and J lost 3 bases. CDR3 loop: CAWDRDRDTGELFF. CDR3 DNA sequence: TGTGCCTGGGACAGGGACCGTGACACCGGGGAGCTGTTTTTT.

This clonotype has only a few counts. CDR3 residues: CASSQGPRTGDQPQHF. The CDR3 DNA sequence: TGTGCCAGCAGCCAAGGCCCCCGGACAGGGGATCAGCCCCAGCATTTT. The chain couples TRBV3-1 to TRBJ1-5; 9 bases are shared with TRBD1. The ends lost 1 base at V and 5 bases at J; junction bases unmatched: 6. Per germline, CDR1 LGHDT and CDR2 YNNKEL (reference sequence). This CDR3 region has 16 residues.

At least ten counts were recorded for this clonotype. The chain's CDR3 is CASSQDQGYSYGYTF. The CDR3 DNA is TGTGCCAGCAGCCAAGATCAGGGGTATTCCTATGGCTACACCTTC. The chain combines TRBV3-1 with TRBJ1-2; D possibly corresponds to TRBD1 (6 bases). Germline V CDR1 and CDR2: LGHDT, YNNKEL (reference sequence). V lost 0 bases and J 4 bases, leaving 12 bases between the germline ends. CDR3 size: 15 residues.

This clonotype has at least ten counts. CDR3 amino acids: CASSRDFYLEKLFF. The CDR3 nucleotides are TGTGCCAGCAGCAGAGACTTCTACCTCGAAAAACTGTTTTTT. The genes are TRBV12-3 or TRBV12-4 and TRBJ1-4; D call uncertain. The V end lost 6 bases, the J end lost 8 bases, and 16 bases lay between the germline ends. This CDR3 is 14 amino acids long.

The table lists this clonotype with many counts. This rearrangement joins TRBV28 to TRBJ2-7; tentative D call: TRBD1 (5 bases). Germline CDR1 is MDHEN and CDR2 is SYDVKM. The germline V and J ends were trimmed by 3 bases and 3 bases, with 15 bases remaining between them. This CDR3 comprises 15 residues. The CDR3 DNA reads as TGTGCCAGCAGTTTTCAGGGTCCGCCGAACTACGAGCAGTACTTC. Its protein is CASSFQGPPNYEQYF.

This clonotype was picked up many times. The chain joins TRBV11-2 to TRBJ2-1, with TRBD2 matching 7 bases. The length of the CDR3 is 20 residues. V was clipped by 3 bases and J by 8 bases; unmatched bases: 25. Per germline, CDR1 SGHAT and CDR2 FQNNGV. CDR3 region: CASSFLTSDKLSLILDEQFF. The CDR3 region has the DNA TGTGCCAGCAGCTTCCTTACTAGCGATAAATTGAGCCTAATTCTCGATGAGCAGTTCTTC.

In this sample, this clonotype turned up a few times. The chain carries TRBV7-9 and TRBJ1-4; 9 bases map to TRBD1. CDR1 is SEHNR, CDR2 FQNEAQ, per germline (reference sequence). Trimming took 1 base from V and 7 from J; bases not matched to a gene: 7. This CDR3 has 16 residues. The CDR3 region has the DNA TGTGCCAGCAGCTTAGGCTCCGGGACAGGGTCTGAAAAACTGTTTTTT. Translation gives CASSLGSGTGSEKLFF.

In this sample, this clonotype turned up many times. The V gene is TRBV28, the J gene TRBJ1-2; 7 nucleotides align to TRBD1. Per germline, CDR1 MDHEN and CDR2 SYDVKM. The V segment lost 3 bases and the J segment 3 bases; nucleotides outside the gene matches: 10. The CDR3 has 16 residues. The CDR3: CASSLDRWYLDYGYTF. CDR3 coding DNA: TGTGCCAGCAGTTTGGACAGGTGGTACCTGGACTATGGCTACACCTTC.

The chain links TRBV19 to TRBJ2-2; the D is unclear. Trimming pared 0 bases from V and 6 bases from J, leaving 8 bases between. This CDR3 has 14 amino acids. CDR1 and CDR2 from the germline V gene are LNHDA and SQIVND (reference sequence). This CDR3 is CASSIDLTAGELFF. In nucleotides, the CDR3 is TGTGCCAGTAGTATAGATCTCACTGCCGGGGAGCTGTTTTTT.

This clonotype showed up many times. J is TRBJ2-7 and V is TRBV28; D could derive from TRBD1 or TRBD2 (5 bases each). The germline V gene encodes CDR1 MDHEN and CDR2 SYDVKM. Trimming stripped 4 bases from V and 6 bases from J, with 19 bases between. The CDR3 spans 15 residues. The CDR3 DNA reads TGTGCCAGCAGTTCCCCGAGGGGCTCCGCGGGCGAGCAGTACTTC. This codes for CASSSPRGSAGEQYF.

A few counts support this clonotype. A much larger clonotype is one base distant, so this may be a read error. V usage is TRBV5-5 and J usage is TRBJ2-5; possible D gene TRBD2, 7 bases. This CDR3 has 18 amino acids. Germline values: CDR1 SGHKS, CDR2 YYEKEE (reference sequence). The V and J ends lost 7 bases and 5 bases respectively, with 30 bases between them. This chain's CDR3 is CASGPGARRSGTGETQYF. CDR3 bases: TGTGCCAGCGGCCCGGGGGCCCGGAGGAGCGGGACTGGGGAGACCCAGTACTTC.

The CDR3 loop is CASTSRGRPEAFF. The CDR3 DNA reads as TGTGCCAGTACCAGCAGGGGGCGGCCTGAAGCTTTCTTT. The chain has TRBV3-1 and TRBJ1-1; TRBD1 agrees at 8 bases. The germline V gene encodes CDR1 LGHDT and CDR2 YNNKEL (reference sequence). The CDR3 is made up of 13 amino acids. Losses at the gene ends were 9 bases for V and 6 bases for J; bases not matched to a gene: 9.

This clonotype has a count of ten or more. The J gene is TRBJ2-1, the V gene TRBV12-3 or TRBV12-4; D assignment may be TRBD1 or TRBD2 (5 bases each). Trimming pared 3 bases from V and 5 bases from J, leaving 8 bases between. CDR3 size: 13 residues. The CDR3 sequence: CASSLGRHNEQFF. The DNA for the CDR3 is TGTGCCAGCAGTTTGGGACGGCACAATGAGCAGTTCTTC.

Many counts were recorded for this clonotype. V usage is TRBV28 and J usage is TRBJ2-2, with 8 positions matching TRBD1. The CDR3 runs to 14 residues. Per germline, CDR1 MDHEN and CDR2 SYDVKM. The ends lost 8 bases at V and 0 bases at J; junction bases unmatched: 2. The CDR3 DNA is TGTGCCAGCTGGGACAGGACGAACACCGGGGAGCTGTTTTTT. Its translation is CASWDRTNTGELFF.

The rearrangement links TRBV28 to TRBJ2-7; perhaps TRBD2 as D (5 bases). The CDR3 loop spans 14 amino acids. The germline V gene has CDR1 MDHEN and CDR2 SYDVKM. Trimming left V 7 bases short and J 6 bases short, with 19 bases between. The CDR3 sequence: CASNPLGTGIEQYF. CDR3 coding DNA: TGTGCCAGCAACCCCCTGGGCACCGGGATCGAGCAGTACTTC.

The rearrangement joins TRBV11-1 to TRBJ2-2; TRBD2 agrees at 11 bases. CDR1 and CDR2 (germline): SGHAT, FQDESV (reference sequence). The CDR3 is made up of 16 amino acids. V trimming: 8 bases; J trimming: 1 base; junction bases outside the gene matches: 6. The CDR3 DNA reads TGTGCCAGCCGGGCGCTAGCGGGAGGGAACACCGGGGAGCTGTTTTTT. Amino acids: CASRALAGGNTGELFF.

The sample holds a few counts of this clonotype. The V call is TRBV30, the J call TRBJ1-1, with a possible D match to TRBD1 (6 bases). The CDR3 is 13 amino acids. Per the germline V gene, CDR1 is GTSNPN and CDR2 is SVGIG (reference sequence). With 5 bases removed from V and 1 base from J, the gap between germline ends came to 11 bases. CDR3 loop: CAWGLQGNTEAFF. The DNA of the CDR3 is TGTGCCTGGGGGTTACAGGGGAACACTGAAGCTTTCTTT.

This clonotype was detected many times. This CDR3 reads CASSPDGETQYF. The CDR3 nucleotides are TGTGCCAGCTCACCTGACGGGGAGACCCAGTACTTC. The chain combines TRBV18 with TRBJ2-5; D is unclear. CDR1 and CDR2 (germline): KGHSH, LQKENI. The CDR3 has 12 amino acids. V dropped 3 bases and J dropped 5 bases, with 7 bases sitting between them.

The CDR3 nucleotides are TGTGCCAGTAGTATAGAAGAGCGGGTTAATGAGCAGTTCTTC. This codes for CASSIEERVNEQFF. This rearrangement joins TRBV11-2 to TRBJ2-1, with D possibly being TRBD2 (6 bases). This CDR3 has 14 residues. The V gene lost 9 bases and the J gene lost 7 bases, with 19 bases spanning the gap. Germline V gene sequence: CDR1 SGHAT, CDR2 FQNNGV.

This clonotype was seen many times. This chain connects TRBV24-1 to TRBJ2-7; tentative D call: TRBD1 (5 bases). Germline V gives CDR1 KGHDR, CDR2 SFDVKD. The CDR3 is made up of 14 amino acids. The V gene lost 4 bases and the J gene lost 4 bases, with 13 bases spanning the gap. The CDR3 protein is CATSEGVRGYEQYF. CDR3 nucleotides: TGTGCCACCAGTGAAGGGGTACGAGGTTACGAGCAGTACTTC.